The sequence of this TCR beta chain was determined in a study of cytomegalovirus exposure and HLA in healthy donors. With respect to this clone: The target antigen is unknown.

Study results and limitations: Presence/absence analyses took donor sequencing depth as roughly uniform. Many donors carried some public TCRs, although rarity characterized most TCR sequences.

Trimming pared 0 bases from V and 6 bases from J, leaving 5 bases between. The CDR3 contains 12 residues. CDR1 is MNHNY, CDR2 SVGAGI, per germline (reference sequence). A multiplex PCR was run with 60 Vbeta primers and 13 Jbeta primers. Original processing methods: There were some 87 million unique TCR beta chains by a later count, and approximately 11 million of them were shared. Assay: immunoSEQ multiplex PCR; the TCRdb copy retains only in-frame clones and omits some. The V and J calls and the clone size are those of that table, but D and trimming were determined from the DNA. In the table there are about 100,000 clones, roughly three quarters of which are singletons.

The receptor's source is a woman aged 60-70 years in good health and CMV-seronegative. Sequencing was done on a sample of PBMCs. The V and J genes are TRBV6-6 and TRBJ1-2, with TRBD1 as a possible D gene (5 bases). The CDR3 here is CASSYSGDGYTF. Written as DNA, the CDR3 is TGTGCCAGCAGTTACTCAGGGGATGGCTACACCTTC.